The count of the clone carrying this T cell receptor beta chain is one. The entry originates in a study of blood T cell repertoires in COVID-19. The wider study: Acute and convalescent COVID-19 samples came from the United States, Italy and Spain.

Participants spanned ages about 18 to 95 years and resided in 20 to 30 US areas. Original processing notes: Cell counts per sample came from amplifying reference gene primers. Profiling relied on immunoSEQ multiplex PCR, and the TCRdb table lists in-frame clones only, not all of them. V and J calls plus clone size are reproduced from that table; the DNA served to infer D and trimming. The top ten clones hold 2% to 2.5% of a sample with about 180,000 clones, roughly 89% of them seen once. The CDR3 extends over 15 amino acids. The germline gives CDR1 SNHLY, CDR2 FYNNEI. Trimming cost V 8 bases and J 4 bases, with 20 bases left between them.

The chain joins TRBV2 to TRBJ1-2, with D maybe TRBD1 (5 bases). The TCR was taken from a woman in her thirties or forties with acute COVID-19. The sequenced material came from PBMCs or T cells enriched from blood (not recorded which). The CDR3 DNA follows: TGTGCCAGCCCTGGAACCCCAGGGACTTCCTATGGCTACACCTTC. As protein: CASPGTPGTSYGYTF.